This TCR beta chain was documented in a study of monozygotic twins with inflammatory bowel disease. The CDR3 loop spans 15 amino acids. The germline gives CDR1 LGHNA, CDR2 YSLEER. Blood samples of approximately 2.7 ml were drawn from every donor. Investigators extracted total RNA from whole blood and did not sort T cells. Template switching introduced UMIs that contain a 6-nucleotide sample barcode. Two nested PCRs, run for approximately 17 and 9 cycles, were applied to TCRalpha and TCRbeta cDNA. TCRdb re-called the 5' RACE reads and gives one entry per CDR3 protein, without DNA. The listing contains a few hundred thousand distinct CDR3 sequences.

The chain carries TRBV4-3 and TRBJ1-6; as DNA is missing, the TRBD1 call by TCRdb cannot be tested. The TCR comes from a human donor with ulcerative colitis or Crohn's disease, or a healthy co-twin of an affected twin (not recorded which). Specimen: blood. CDR3 region: CASSQDARSGATLHF.